This T cell receptor beta chain appears in the sequencing data of a study of circulating and synovial CD4+ cells in juvenile arthritis (TCRdb year 2014). With respect to the entire study: TCRbeta CDR3 repertoires of circulating HLA-DR+ CD4 T cells, bulk blood CD4 T cells and synovial CD4 T cells were compared within each patient. The goal of repertoire sequencing was to confirm that a circulating synovial-like CD4 T cell subset was enriched in synovial clonotypes. Summary of the overall study and its limitations: CPL and bulk blood CD4 samples differed in T cell genome counts by at least an order of magnitude, so sample-size effects were addressed. Lower diversity was observed in synovial and circulating pathogenic-like lymphocyte repertoires than in bulk blood CD4 repertoires, and some CPL samples were found to be as oligoclonal as synovium. Circulating pathogenic-like lymphocytes were found to cluster with synovial T cells, and a substantially higher fraction of CDR3 sequences was shared with synovium by circulating pathogenic-like lymphocytes than by bulk blood. No difference between circulating pathogenic-like lymphocytes and bulk blood T cells was detected by traditional Vbeta family usage analysis. Because overlap with synovium rose as sequencing depth increased, the measured fractions of shared clonotypes likely underestimated the overlap of the full repertoire.

Remarks on this clone: Its antigen specificity is not known. No per-base quality is available; no much larger clone lies one base away.

Libraries came from the immunoSEQ multiplex PCR assay. An external provider carried out the TCRbeta CDR3 sequencing as a commercial service. From the authors' description of their analysis: The analyses relied on productive nucleotide sequences along with amino acid sequences obtained through in silico translation. Diversity was measured as Renyi entropy over a range of alpha values, and the median of 200 repeated subsamples was taken to equalise sample size. Pairwise repertoire distance was calculated as one minus the Chao-modified Jaccard index, correcting for under-sampling, and used for clustering. Frequency-weighted overlap with synovial clonotypes was calculated over 200 sample sizes with 200 draws without replacement at each size, and the overlap was reported at the size of the smaller sample. What TCRdb holds here is the immuneACCESS table cut down to in-frame rearrangements. Part of the clones is not present; checked against another copy, under half of the missing clones reflect an unresolved V gene, and the others are unexplained. V and J calls and clone size are those listed in that table; D and trimming were worked out from the DNA. Counted in this sample were 30,000 to 40,000 clones; about 94% of them appeared once. The leading ten clones occupy less than 0.8% of the sample.

Donors of the sequenced samples were patients with active juvenile idiopathic arthritis. Sorting was carried out immediately after cells were thawed, and dead cells were excluded with Live/Dead Fixable Near-IR Stain. The sequenced sample was CD4+ T cells from blood. The source of this sequence is a human donor with juvenile idiopathic arthritis.

CDR3 sequence: CAIRDNSGANVLTF. The sequenced DNA is TGTGCCATCAGGGACAACTCTGGGGCCAACGTCCTGACTTTC. The rearranged segments are TRBV10-3 and TRBJ2-6, with a weak D call of TRBD1 (5 bases match). The germline V gene sets CDR1 to ENHRY and CDR2 to SYGVKD. The CDR3 measures 14 amino acids from cysteine to phenylalanine. CDR3 DNA is the only sequence kept; it has 42 bases, read in frame from the first base. A distance of 6 bases separates the germline ends of V and J, which lose 6 bases and 0 bases respectively.